A selection of T cell receptor beta chains follows, all from one sample in a study of regulatory T cells in long-lasting Graves disease. TCRdb used MiXCR to reprocess the multiplex PCR reads, holding one entry per CDR3 protein. The sample lists 200,000 to 250,000 distinct CDR3 sequences, roughly 18% occurring once. The source material was peripheral blood mononuclear cells (PBMCs), sampled at new diagnosis, from a patient treated with antithyroid drugs. Every receptor here comes from a female donor with Graves disease. Both conserved end residues are part of each CDR3. Each record gives: J gene, V gene, clone size, D gene, CDR3 DNA, CDR3 protein. A D gene is named only where the DNA matches it firmly. Expanded clones are given a class, and other clones once, few, many or no size at all.

j_call: TRBJ2-3; v_call: TRBV7-2; clone_size: many; d_call: .; cdr3_nt: TGTGCCAGCGCGATTACGGGGGATACGCAGTATTTT; cdr3_aa: CASAITGDTQYF
j_call: TRBJ1-2; v_call: TRBV10-1; clone_size: many; d_call: TRBD1; cdr3_nt: TGCGCCAGCAGTGACACAGGGGGCGGCTACACCTTC; cdr3_aa: CASSDTGGGYTF
j_call: TRBJ1-2; v_call: TRBV6-1; clone_size: many; d_call: .; cdr3_nt: TGTGCCAGCACCTTGGGTCGGGGGAACTATGGCTACACCTTC; cdr3_aa: CASTLGRGNYGYTF
j_call: TRBJ2-4; v_call: TRBV6-2/TRBV6-3; clone_size: .; d_call: .; cdr3_nt: TGTGCCAGCAGCCCCCACGACCCCGGAGGCAAAAACATTCAGTACTTC; cdr3_aa: CASSPHDPGGKNIQYF
j_call: TRBJ1-2; v_call: TRBV2; clone_size: many; d_call: TRBD1; cdr3_nt: TGTGCCAGCAGCAGGGACAGGGGAGCTAACTATGGCTACACCTTC; cdr3_aa: CASSRDRGANYGYTF
j_call: TRBJ1-6; v_call: TRBV2; clone_size: many; d_call: .; cdr3_nt: TGTGCCAGCAGTGAGTTCGGACCGATAAATTCACCCCTCCACTTT; cdr3_aa: CASSEFGPINSPLHF
j_call: TRBJ2-3; v_call: TRBV7-3; clone_size: many; d_call: TRBD2; cdr3_nt: TGTGCCAGCAGCTTATTGGGCGGGAGTGTTACAGATACGCAGTATTTT; cdr3_aa: CASSLLGGSVTDTQYF
j_call: TRBJ2-3; v_call: TRBV28; clone_size: .; d_call: .; cdr3_nt: TGTGCCAGCAGTGACACCGGGACTGCAACAGATACGCAGTATTTT; cdr3_aa: CASSDTGTATDTQYF
j_call: TRBJ1-6; v_call: TRBV5-1; clone_size: .; d_call: .; cdr3_nt: TGCGCCAGCGCCCCGGGACAACGTTCACCCCTCCACTTT; cdr3_aa: CASAPGQRSPLHF
j_call: TRBJ1-1; v_call: TRBV20-1; clone_size: .; d_call: .; cdr3_nt: TGCAGTGCTTTAGACACAGGGCACAACACTGAAGCTTTCTTT; cdr3_aa: CSALDTGHNTEAFF
j_call: TRBJ1-2; v_call: TRBV11-3; clone_size: many; d_call: .; cdr3_nt: TGTGCCAGCAGCTTAGAGGGGCAGCTTAACTATGGCTACACCTTC; cdr3_aa: CASSLEGQLNYGYTF